This record looks at one TCR beta chain sequence and its context. Its antigen is not identified. This specimen comes from a study of beta chain features in type 1 diabetes. Turning to the study itself: Across all samples, 100 million to 130 million sorted cells were examined. Findings of the study overall: Healthy donors had naive, central memory and Treg TCRB repertoires that appeared less similar than those seen among patients. Shorter TCRB CDR3s, moderately but significantly so, marked every one of the four CD4+ subsets in Type 1 diabetes patients.

Germline values: CDR1 SGHNT, CDR2 YENEEA. The CDR3 is made up of 15 amino acids. Trimming took 5 bases from V and 0 from J; bases not matched to a gene: 4. Sorted populations all exceeded 95% purity. TCRB transcripts that were expressed got sequenced, as all of the isolated RNA had been reverse transcribed. Using immunoSEQ multiplex PCR, the repertoire was profiled, and TCRdb retains in-frame clones only, with some absent. The profile shows 550,000 to 850,000 clones, roughly 12% of them singletons. The TCR sequence derives from a man between 18 and 35 years old with type 1 diabetes. This chain links TRBV11-3 with TRBJ1-3; 7 bases match TRBD1. Input material: naive CD4+ T cells from blood. In DNA, the CDR3 is TGTGCCAGCAGCCTCGCAGGGGGCTCTGGAAACACCATATATTTT. Its translation: CASSLAGGSGNTIYF.